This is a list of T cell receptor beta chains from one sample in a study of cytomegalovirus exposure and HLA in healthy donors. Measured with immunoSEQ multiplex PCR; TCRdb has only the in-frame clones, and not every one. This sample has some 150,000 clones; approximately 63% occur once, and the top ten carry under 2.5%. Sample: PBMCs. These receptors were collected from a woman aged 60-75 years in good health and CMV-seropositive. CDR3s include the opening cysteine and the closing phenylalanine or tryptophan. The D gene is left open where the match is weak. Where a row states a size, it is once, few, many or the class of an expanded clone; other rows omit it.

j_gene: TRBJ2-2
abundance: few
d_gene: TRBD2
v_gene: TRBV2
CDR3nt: TGTGCCAGCAGTCGGACTAGCTTGGGCACCGGGGAGCTGTTTTTT
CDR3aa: CASSRTSLGTGELFF

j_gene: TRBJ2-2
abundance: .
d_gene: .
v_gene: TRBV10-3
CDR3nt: TGTGCCATCAGTTCGGACAGAAACACCGGGGAGCTGTTTTTT
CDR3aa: CAISSDRNTGELFF

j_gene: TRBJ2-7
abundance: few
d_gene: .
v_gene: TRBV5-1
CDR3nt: TGCGCCAGCAGCTTACAACAGGGCGCTACTCTTCCCTACGAGCAGTACTTC
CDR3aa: CASSLQQGATLPYEQYF

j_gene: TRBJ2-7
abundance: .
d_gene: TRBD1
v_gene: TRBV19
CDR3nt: TGTGCCAGTAAGGTGACAGGGGCCTACGAGCAGTACTTC
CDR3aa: CASKVTGAYEQYF

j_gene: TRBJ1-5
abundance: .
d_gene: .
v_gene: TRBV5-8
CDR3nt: TGTGCCAGCAGCTTGGAGCACCGAGGGAATCAGCCCCAGCATTTT
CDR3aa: CASSLEHRGNQPQHF

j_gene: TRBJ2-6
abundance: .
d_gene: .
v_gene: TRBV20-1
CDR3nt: TGCAGTGCTCCCTCCGCCAACGTCCTGACTTTC
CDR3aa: CSAPSANVLTF

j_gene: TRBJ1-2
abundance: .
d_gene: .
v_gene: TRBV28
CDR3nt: TGTGCCAGCAGCCCCCTTGATAGGGGGGGGTACAGTGGCTACACCTTC
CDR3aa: CASSPLDRGGYSGYTF

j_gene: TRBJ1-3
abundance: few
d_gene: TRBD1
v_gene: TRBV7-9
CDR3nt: TGTGCCAGCAGCCCAAGGGGACAGGGCACCTCTGGAAACACCATATATTTT
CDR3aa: CASSPRGQGTSGNTIYF

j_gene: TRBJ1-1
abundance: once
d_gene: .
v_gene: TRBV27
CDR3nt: TGTGCCAGCAGTTTATCGGGGCGGACGAACACTGAAGCTTTCTTT
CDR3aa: CASSLSGRTNTEAFF

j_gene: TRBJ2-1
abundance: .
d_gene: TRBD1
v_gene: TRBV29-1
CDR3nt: TGCAGCTCCGGGACAGGGTACTACTATGAGCAGTTCTTC
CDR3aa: CSSGTGYYYEQFF

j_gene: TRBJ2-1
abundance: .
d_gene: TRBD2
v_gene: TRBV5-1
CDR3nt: TGCGCCAGCAGCTTGGCGGCTAGCGGGAGCAATGAGCAGTTCTTC
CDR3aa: CASSLAASGSNEQFF

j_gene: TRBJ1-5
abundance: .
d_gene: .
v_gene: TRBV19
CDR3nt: TGTGCCAGTATCCCGGACAGCTATAGCAATCAGCCCCAGCATTTT
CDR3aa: CASIPDSYSNQPQHF

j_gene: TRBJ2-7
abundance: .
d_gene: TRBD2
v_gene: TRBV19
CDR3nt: TGTGCCAGTACCGCGAGGCAGGGGACTAGCGGGACCCCGGACGAGCAGTACTTC
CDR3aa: CASTARQGTSGTPDEQYF

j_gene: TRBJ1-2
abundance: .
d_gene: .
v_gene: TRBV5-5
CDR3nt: TGTGCCAGCAGCTTGGAGAGTAGCTCATCTAGCTACACCTTC
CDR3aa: CASSLESSSSSYTF

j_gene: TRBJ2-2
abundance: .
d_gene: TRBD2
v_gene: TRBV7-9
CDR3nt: TGTGCCAGCAGCTTGTCGGGACTAGGGAACACCGGGGAGCTGTTTTTT
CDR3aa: CASSLSGLGNTGELFF

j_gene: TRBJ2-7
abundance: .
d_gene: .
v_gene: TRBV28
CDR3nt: TGTGCCAGCAGTCGAGGGGGGGCTGTTCGCTACGAGCAGTACTTC
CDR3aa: CASSRGGAVRYEQYF

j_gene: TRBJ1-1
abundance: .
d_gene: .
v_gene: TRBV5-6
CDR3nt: TGTGCCAGCAGCGGAGGGACGCCAACTGAGGGGACTGAAGCTTTCTTT
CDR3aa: CASSGGTPTEGTEAFF

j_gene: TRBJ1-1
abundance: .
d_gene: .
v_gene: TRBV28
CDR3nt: TGTGCCAGCAGAGACGACAGTTACACTGAAGCTTTCTTT
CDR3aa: CASRDDSYTEAFF

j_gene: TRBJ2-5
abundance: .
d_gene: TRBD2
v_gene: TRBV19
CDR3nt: TGTGCCAGTAGATTGACTAGCGGACCGAAGGGGGAGACCCAGTACTTC
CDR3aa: CASRLTSGPKGETQYF

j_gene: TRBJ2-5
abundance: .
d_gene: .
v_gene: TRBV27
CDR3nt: TGTGCCAGCAGTACCCAATCGGGAAGGTTGATAAAAGAGACCCAGTACTTC
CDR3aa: CASSTQSGRLIKETQYF

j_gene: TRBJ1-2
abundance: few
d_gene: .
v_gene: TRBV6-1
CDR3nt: TGTGCCAGCAGTGAAACCGAAGCCTATGGCTACACCTTC
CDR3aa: CASSETEAYGYTF

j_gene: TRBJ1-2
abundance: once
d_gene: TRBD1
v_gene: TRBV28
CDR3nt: TGTGCCACCCCCCTGAGGACAGGGGGTAGAGTAGGTGGCTACACCTTC
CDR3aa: CATPLRTGGRVGGYTF

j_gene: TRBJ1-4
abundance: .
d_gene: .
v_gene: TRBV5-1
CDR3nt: TGCGCCAGCAGCTTCCAGGGTCTAGAAAAACTGTTTTTT
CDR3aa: CASSFQGLEKLFF

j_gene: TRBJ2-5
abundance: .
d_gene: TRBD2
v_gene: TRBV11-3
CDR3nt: TGTGCCAGCAGCTCCGGACTAGCTTCCGCGAAAGAGACCCAGTACTTC
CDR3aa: CASSSGLASAKETQYF

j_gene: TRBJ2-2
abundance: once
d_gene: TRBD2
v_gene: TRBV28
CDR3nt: TGTGCCAGCAGTCCCGGGACTAGAACCGGGGAGCTGTTTTTT
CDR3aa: CASSPGTRTGELFF

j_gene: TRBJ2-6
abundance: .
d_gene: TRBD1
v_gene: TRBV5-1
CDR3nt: TGCGCCAGCAGCTGGGGGACAGGGGGGGCTGGGGCCAACGTCCTGACTTTC
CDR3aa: CASSWGTGGAGANVLTF

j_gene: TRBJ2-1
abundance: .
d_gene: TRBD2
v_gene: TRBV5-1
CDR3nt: TGCGCCAGCAGCTTCCCGAAGACTAGCGGGGAATACAATGAGCAGTTCTTC
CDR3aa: CASSFPKTSGEYNEQFF

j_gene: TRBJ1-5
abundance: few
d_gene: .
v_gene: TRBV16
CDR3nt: TGTGCCAGCAGCCCGAACAGGGCGAGCAATCAGCCCCAGCATTTT
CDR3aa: CASSPNRASNQPQHF